This T cell receptor beta chain is drawn from a study of technical replicates of blood from a few donors. Here immunoSEQ multiplex PCR was the method, and the copy in TCRdb shows in-frame clones only, minus some. Here the sample spans roughly 79,000 clones, approximately 93% being singletons. This CDR3 is built from 16 residues. V dropped 0 bases and J dropped 7 bases, with 15 bases sitting between them. CDR1 and CDR2 from the germline V gene are LGHNA and YNFKEQ. The source is a human donor in good health. The chain employs TRBV4-2 and TRBJ1-4; D is uncertain. The sample consisted of T cells isolated from PBMCs. CDR3 in amino acids: CASSQDWEGGSEKLFF. CDR3 in DNA: TGTGCCAGCAGCCAAGATTGGGAGGGAGGAAGTGAAAAACTGTTTTTT.